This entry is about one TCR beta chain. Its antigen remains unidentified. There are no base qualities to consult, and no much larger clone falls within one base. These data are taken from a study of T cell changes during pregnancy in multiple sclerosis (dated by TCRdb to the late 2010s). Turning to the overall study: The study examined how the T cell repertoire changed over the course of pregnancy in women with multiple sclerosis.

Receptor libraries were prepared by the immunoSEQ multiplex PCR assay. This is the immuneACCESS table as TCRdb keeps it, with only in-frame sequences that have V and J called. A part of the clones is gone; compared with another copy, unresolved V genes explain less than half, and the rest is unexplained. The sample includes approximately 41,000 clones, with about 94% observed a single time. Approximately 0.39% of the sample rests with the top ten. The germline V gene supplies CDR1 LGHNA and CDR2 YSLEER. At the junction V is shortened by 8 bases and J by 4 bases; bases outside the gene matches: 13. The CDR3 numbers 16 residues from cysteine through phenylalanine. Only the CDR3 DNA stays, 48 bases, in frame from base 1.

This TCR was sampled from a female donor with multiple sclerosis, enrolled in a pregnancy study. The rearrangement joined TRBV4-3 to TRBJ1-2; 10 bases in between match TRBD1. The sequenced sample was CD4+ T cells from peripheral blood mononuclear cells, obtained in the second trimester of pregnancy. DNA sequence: TGCGCCAGCTTGCCCTCCCGGGACAGGGGTCTCTATGGCTACACCTTC. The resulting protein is CASLPSRDRGLYGYTF.